The 22 T cell receptor beta chains below were found in one sample sequenced in a study of CD8 T cells in Susac syndrome. The RNA, about 0.45 to 1 ug, was put through reverse transcription using random hexamers. TCRdb analysed the immunoSEQ multiplex PCR reads with MiXCR anew, one entry per CDR3 protein. There are about 150,000 distinct CDR3 sequences in the sample; approximately 93% occur only once, and nearly 0.085% lies in the top ten. Sample: CD4+ T cells from PBMCs. The source of these receptors is a human donor in good health.

In this sample, this clonotype turned up once. The chain recombines TRBV19 with TRBJ1-5; D is unclear. Trimming left V 5 bases short and J 3 bases short, with 14 bases between. The CDR3 totals 15 residues. CDR1 is LNHDA, CDR2 SQIVND, per germline (reference sequence). In DNA, the CDR3 is TGTGCCAGTAGTGATCACCTCTCCGCCAATCAGCCCCAGCATTTT. Its protein product is CASSDHLSANQPQHF.

The chain joins TRBV2 to TRBJ1-1, with a possible D match to TRBD1 (5 bases). CDR1 and CDR2 (germline): SNHLY, FYNNEI. CDR3 size: 14 residues. V was trimmed by 2 bases and J by 6 bases, leaving 13 bases between them. The CDR3 spells CASSESGLLAEAFF. CDR3 in DNA: TGTGCCAGCAGTGAATCAGGGCTTCTAGCTGAAGCTTTCTTT.

The rearrangement uses TRBV11-1 and TRBJ2-2; possible D gene TRBD2, 6 bases. The germline V gene encodes CDR1 SGHAT and CDR2 FQDESV (reference sequence). Deletions cut 5 bases from V and 4 bases from J, with 11 bases between. The CDR3 covers 14 residues. CDR3 DNA: TGTGCCAGCAGCCCCCGGAGGGCCACCGGGGAGCTGTTTTTT. Its protein is CASSPRRATGELFF.

The chain uses TRBV5-1 and TRBJ2-7; D unresolved. Germline-derived CDR1 and CDR2 are SGHRS and YFSETQ. V dropped 0 bases and J dropped 3 bases, with 16 bases sitting between them. The CDR3 is 16 amino acids. The CDR3 DNA reads TGCGCCAGCAGCTTGGGGCTCATTCAAAATCACTACGAGCAGTACTTC. Translation gives CASSLGLIQNHYEQYF. The whole variable domain, filled in from reference TRBV5-1 and TRBJ2-7, reads KAGVTQTPRYLIKTRGQQVTLSCSPISGHRSVSWYQQTPGQGLQFLFEYFSETQRNKGNFPGRFSGRQFSNSRSEMNVSTLELGDSALYLCASSLGLIQNHYEQYFGPGTRLTVT.

The J gene is TRBJ2-7, the V gene TRBV20-1, with D unresolved. Per germline, CDR1 DFQATT and CDR2 SNEGSKA (reference sequence). The V and J ends lost 5 bases and 3 bases respectively, with 8 bases between them. The CDR3 spans 11 residues. The CDR3 DNA reads as TGCAGTGCTTCTCTTTACTACGAGCAGTACTTC. Amino acid sequence: CSASLYYEQYF.

This sequence joins TRBV20-1 and TRBJ2-7; TRBD2 aligns across 9 bases. Germline CDR1 reads DFQATT; CDR2 reads SNEGSKA (reference sequence). J gave up 4 bases and V 6 bases, and 10 bases lay outside the gene matches. The CDR3 has 14 residues. In nucleotides, the CDR3 is TGCAGTGCGGAACCTAGCGGGATATTGTACGAGCAGTACTTC. Its protein product is CSAEPSGILYEQYF.

J is TRBJ2-3 and V is TRBV20-1, with D possibly matching TRBD2 (5 bases). This CDR3 is built from 15 residues. Per germline, CDR1 DFQATT and CDR2 SNEGSKA (reference sequence). CDR3 coding DNA: TGCAGCGCTGGACCCTTCGCGGGTAGCACAGATACGCAGTATTTT. It is translated as CSAGPFAGSTDTQYF.

Points on this clonotype: A read error may produce the germline difference seen at one junction end. The rearrangement joins TRBV30 to TRBJ2-5; TRBD1 or TRBD2 may be the D gene (5 bases each). CDR3 size: 13 residues. Looked up from germline, CDR1 is GTSNPN and CDR2 is SVGIG (reference sequence). The CDR3 bases are TGTGCCGGGAGACAGCCCACTCAAGAGACCCAGTACTTC. Its translation is CAGRQPTQETQYF.

The rearrangement links TRBV10-3 to TRBJ2-5, with no clear D. Germline V gene lookup returns CDR1 ENHRY and CDR2 SYGVKD. There are 14 residues in the CDR3. The V end was cut by 2 bases, the J end by 2 bases, with 9 bases between. CDR3 protein: CAISEGVLQETQYF. The CDR3 DNA reads TGTGCCATCAGTGAGGGGGTCCTACAAGAGACCCAGTACTTC.

The chain carries TRBV27 and TRBJ1-1; no reliable D call. Germline CDR1 reads MNHEY; CDR2 reads SMNVEV (reference sequence). The CDR3 covers 12 residues. V dropped 4 bases and J dropped 5 bases, with 8 bases sitting between them. As DNA, the CDR3 is TGTGCCAGCAGTTCTGGAAGGACTGAAGCTTTCTTT. Protein sequence: CASSSGRTEAFF.

V gene TRBV19 combines with J gene TRBJ1-5, with D possibly TRBD1 on 5 matching bases. CDR1 and CDR2 (germline): LNHDA, SQIVND (reference sequence). V lost 6 bases to trimming and J lost 5 bases, with 17 bases between them. The CDR3 extends over 15 amino acids. The CDR3 DNA follows: TGTGCCAGTAGCCATGGTGGGGGGATGGATCAGCCCCAGCATTTT. Its protein is CASSHGGGMDQPQHF. The full variable domain, its missing parts supplied by reference TRBV19 and TRBJ1-5, is DGGITQSPKYLFRKEGQNVTLSCEQNLNHDAMYWYRQDPGQGLRLIYYSQIVNDFQKGDIAEGYSVSREKKESFPLTVTSAQKNPTAFYLCASSHGGGMDQPQHFGDGTRLSIL.

This rearrangement joins TRBV9 to TRBJ2-7, with D possibly matching TRBD1 (5 bases). The CDR3 is 14 amino acids. V was shortened by 0 bases and J by 1 base, with 8 bases between the two germline ends. Germline CDR1 is SGDLS and CDR2 is YYNGEE. The CDR3 loop is CASSVVPGSYEQYF. CDR3 bases: TGTGCCAGCAGCGTAGTCCCAGGGTCCTACGAGCAGTACTTC.

This chain joins TRBV4-2 and TRBJ1-2; 9 bases fit TRBD1. Germline CDR1 LGHNA, CDR2 YNFKEQ. V shed 1 base and J 6 bases; nucleotides not matched to a gene: 12. CDR3 length: 17 amino acids. CDR3 sequence reads: CASSQGPGTGSGDGYTF. Written as DNA, the CDR3 is TGTGCCAGCAGCCAAGGTCCCGGGACAGGGTCTGGGGATGGCTACACCTTC.

The chain couples TRBV15 to TRBJ1-5, with D unclear. Trimming left V 0 bases short and J 3 bases short, with 12 bases between. Germline CDR1 and CDR2: LNHNV and YYDKDF (reference sequence). The CDR3 runs to 16 residues. CDR3 nucleotides: TGTGCCACCAGCAGAGATAGAGGCAGTTACAATCAGCCCCAGCATTTT. As protein: CATSRDRGSYNQPQHF.

The chain has TRBV29-1 and TRBJ2-5, with D perhaps TRBD1 or TRBD2 (6 bases each). This CDR3 is 12 amino acids long. The V gene's germline CDR1 is SQVTM and CDR2 ANQGSEA. V lost 3 bases to trimming and J lost 4 bases, with 9 bases between them. CDR3 sequence reads: CSVEGGTETQYF. The DNA of the CDR3 is TGCAGCGTTGAGGGGGGCACAGAGACCCAGTACTTC.

This rearrangement joins TRBV28 to TRBJ1-1; no clear D gene. The V and J ends lost 3 bases and 1 base respectively, with 9 bases between them. Germline lookup yields CDR1 MDHEN and CDR2 SYDVKM. This CDR3 is 14 amino acids long. The CDR3 is CASSFAHPNTEAFF. The CDR3 DNA reads TGTGCCAGCAGTTTCGCCCACCCGAACACTGAAGCTTTCTTT.

This rearrangement joins TRBV15 to TRBJ1-1; D is unresolved. Germline CDR1 is LNHNV and CDR2 is YYDKDF (reference sequence). The CDR3 covers 15 residues. With 0 bases removed from V and 1 base from J, the gap between germline ends came to 9 bases. Here the CDR3 reads CATSRDSAGNTEAFF. CDR3 coding DNA: TGTGCCACCAGCAGAGATTCGGCAGGGAACACTGAAGCTTTCTTT.

The chain recombines TRBV24-1 with TRBJ1-5, with 7 positions matching TRBD1. CDR3 length equals 14 residues. The V gene end was trimmed by 3 bases and the J gene end by 6 bases; junction bases not matched to a gene: 4. From germline, CDR1 is KGHDR and CDR2 SFDVKD. The CDR3 DNA sequence: TGTGCCACCAGTGATGCAGACAGGGTTCAGCCCCAGCATTTT. It encodes CATSDADRVQPQHF.

This clonotype appeared a single time. V gene TRBV3-1 combines with J gene TRBJ1-2; 7 nucleotides match TRBD1. Germline CDR1 and CDR2: LGHDT and YNNKEL (reference sequence). CDR3 length: 15 residues. Trimming at V came to 4 bases and at J to 7 bases, leaving 12 bases not matched to a gene. The CDR3 DNA sequence: TGTGCCAGCAGCCCCAACGTCTGGGGACAGACTGGCTACACCTTC. Protein sequence: CASSPNVWGQTGYTF.

The V and J genes are TRBV2 and TRBJ2-6; 9 nucleotides line up with TRBD1. This CDR3 spans 16 amino acids. Germline V lookup: CDR1 SNHLY, CDR2 FYNNEI. V trimming: 4 bases; J trimming: 4 bases; junction bases outside the gene matches: 5. DNA of the CDR3: TGTGCCAGCAGTGGGGACAGGGAGTTAGGGGCCAACGTCCTGACTTTC. It is translated as CASSGDRELGANVLTF.

The gene calls are TRBV18 and TRBJ2-7; possible D gene TRBD1, 6 bases. This CDR3 is built from 14 residues. In germline, CDR1 is KGHSH, CDR2 LQKENI. Trimming cost V 0 bases and J 3 bases, with 9 bases left between them. The chain's CDR3 is CASSPPDSNYEQYF. The CDR3 DNA sequence: TGTGCCAGCTCACCACCGGACAGCAACTACGAGCAGTACTTC.

The table lists this clonotype with a few counts. J is TRBJ2-2 and V is TRBV5-4; D may be TRBD2 (5 bases). The V gene's germline CDR1 is SGHNT and CDR2 YYREEE (reference sequence). Trimming cost V 0 bases and J 0 bases, with 6 bases left between them. The CDR3 contains 15 residues. CDR3 residues: CASSLGRSNTGELFF. CDR3 sequence (DNA): TGTGCCAGCAGCTTGGGGAGGTCGAACACCGGGGAGCTGTTTTTT.